This T cell receptor beta chain was retrieved from a study of T-cell memory formation after mild COVID-19. General study findings and limits: Pre-infection memory held some responding clones, suggesting pre-existing cross-reactive T cells responded. Of the contracting clones, CD4+ ones lay mainly in CM and EM, and CD8+ ones in EMRA.

TCRdb re-analysed the 5' RACE reads in MiXCR, keeping a single row per CDR3 protein. The sample holds some 290,000 distinct CDR3 sequences; about a sixth are singletons and the top ten take more than 20%. The germline CDR1 and CDR2 sequences are SEHNR and FQNEAQ (reference sequence). V was cut by 3 bases and J by 4 bases, with 9 bases left in between. The CDR3 extends over 13 amino acids. Turning to this clonotype: Its antigen is undetermined.

What was sequenced was PBMCs or a T cell subset sorted from them (not recorded which). V usage is TRBV7-9 and J usage is TRBJ1-1, with D uncertain. The receptor was isolated from a young man who had mild COVID-19 (a few samples of this study predate the infection). Cell type and time point are not known. CDR3 protein: CASSFGYGTEAFF. DNA for the CDR3: TGTGCCAGCAGCTTCGGGTACGGCACTGAAGCTTTCTTT.